This entry is about one T cell receptor beta chain. This clone was detected only once. Its antigen is currently not known. Base-call qualities are not available, and no considerably larger clone is one nucleotide away. Its CDR3 holds 14 amino acids, cysteine through phenylalanine. The entry retains the CDR3 DNA only, 42 bases that are in frame from base 1. The germline V gene encodes CDR1 MNHEY and CDR2 SVGAGI. After removal of 6 bases from V and 5 bases from J, the junction retains 3 bases not matched to a gene. Each collaborating institution followed its own protocols to collect whole blood in K2EDTA tubes. For TCRbeta analysis, collaborator samples were shipped as frozen whole blood, as isolated PBMCs, or as DNA extracted from either sample type. The record originates from a study of blood T cell repertoires in COVID-19 (dated by TCRdb to about 2020). Regarding the study in general: Samples from collaborators originated in the United States, Italy and Spain and spanned both the acute and convalescent phases of COVID-19. Where available, HLA class I and class II types were taken from metadata supplied by the sample provider and were not determined by assay-based typing. Samples came from the ongoing ImmuneRACE study (first 160 participants) plus 1,254 subjects from 6 global collaborators. The repertoires were made available in a free public database intended to serve as a resource for research on the immune response to SARS-CoV-2. The material from the prospective study consisted of cDNA or gDNA derived from T cells, B-cell-depleted T cells, or PBMCs. A de-identified subject ID, COVID-19 status, age in years and sex were almost always included in the sample metadata. Subjects who had been exposed to COVID-19, were actively infected with it, or had recovered from it provided the deeply sampled blood TCRbeta repertoires that made up the dataset.

What the work shows at the level of the full study, not this receptor alone: How much clinical and demographic metadata was included differed by source and by participant, and the metadata was provided uncurated.

TCRbeta CDR3 regions were amplified from genomic DNA by means of the immunoSEQ Assay, a bias-controlled multiplex PCR. Per the original workflow: Nucleated cell counts per sample were estimated from amplification of reference gene primers within the assay. Sequence reads were collapsed and filtered to measure the absolute abundance of every unique TCRbeta CDR3 rearrangement. For each sample, productive Simpson clonality was calculated as the square root of Simpson's diversity index across productive rearrangements. TCRdb re-hosts the immuneACCESS table, in-frame sequences only. Its copies lack some clones; in the studies checked, an unresolved V gene accounts for under half of them, and the cause for the rest is not known. The V and J calls and the clone size are those of that table, but D and trimming were determined from the DNA. The sample records roughly 130,000 clones, roughly 80% of which are singletons. The top ten clonotypes cover less than 20% of the sample.

The chain was built from TRBV6-5 and TRBJ2-3, and 12 bases in between align with TRBD2. The source of this sequence is a woman between 45 and 60 years old with acute or convalescent COVID-19. Source material: peripheral blood. DNA sequence: TGTGCCAGCAGAGTACTAGCGGGGGGAGATACGCAGTATTTT. This encodes CASRVLAGGDTQYF.